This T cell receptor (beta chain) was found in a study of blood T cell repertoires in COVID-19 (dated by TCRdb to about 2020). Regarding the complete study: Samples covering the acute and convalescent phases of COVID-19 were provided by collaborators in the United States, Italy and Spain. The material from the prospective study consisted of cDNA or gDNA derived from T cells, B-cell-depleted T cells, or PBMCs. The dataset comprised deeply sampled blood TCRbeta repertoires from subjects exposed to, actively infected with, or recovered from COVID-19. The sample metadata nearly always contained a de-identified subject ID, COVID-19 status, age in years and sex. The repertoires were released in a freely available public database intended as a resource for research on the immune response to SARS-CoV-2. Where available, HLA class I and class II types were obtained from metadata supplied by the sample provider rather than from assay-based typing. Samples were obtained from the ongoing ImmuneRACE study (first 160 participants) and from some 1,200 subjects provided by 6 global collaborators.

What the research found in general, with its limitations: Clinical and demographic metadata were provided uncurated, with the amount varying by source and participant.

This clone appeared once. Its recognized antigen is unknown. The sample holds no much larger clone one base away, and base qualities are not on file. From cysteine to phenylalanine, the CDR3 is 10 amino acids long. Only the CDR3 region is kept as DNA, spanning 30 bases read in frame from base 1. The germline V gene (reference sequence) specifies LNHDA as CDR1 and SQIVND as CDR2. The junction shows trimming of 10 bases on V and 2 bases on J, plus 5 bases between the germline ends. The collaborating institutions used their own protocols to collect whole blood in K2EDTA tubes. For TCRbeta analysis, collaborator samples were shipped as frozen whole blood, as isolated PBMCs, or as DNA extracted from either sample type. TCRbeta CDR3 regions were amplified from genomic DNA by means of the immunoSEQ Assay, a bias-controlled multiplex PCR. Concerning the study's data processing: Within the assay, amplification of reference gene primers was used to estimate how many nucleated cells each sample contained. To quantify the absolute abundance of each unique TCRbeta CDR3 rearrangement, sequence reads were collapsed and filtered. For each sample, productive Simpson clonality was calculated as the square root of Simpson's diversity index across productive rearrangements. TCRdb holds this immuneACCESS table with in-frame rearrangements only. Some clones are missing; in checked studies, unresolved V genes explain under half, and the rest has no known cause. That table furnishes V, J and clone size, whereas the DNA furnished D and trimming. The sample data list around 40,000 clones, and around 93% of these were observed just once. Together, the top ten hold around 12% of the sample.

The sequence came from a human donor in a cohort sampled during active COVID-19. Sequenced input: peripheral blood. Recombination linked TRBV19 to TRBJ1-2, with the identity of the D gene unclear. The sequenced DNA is TGTGCCACGCGAAACTATGGCTACACCTTC. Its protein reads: CATRNYGYTF.